The present T cell receptor beta chain was sequenced within a study of blood T cell repertoires in COVID-19. Study in general: From T cells, B-cell-depleted T cells, or PBMCs came the material, which was cDNA or gDNA.

This CDR3 has 14 residues. V was trimmed by 2 bases and J by 5 bases, leaving 7 bases between them. Germline loops: CDR1 LGHDT, CDR2 YNNKEL (reference sequence). Original processing methods: Nucleated cell counts were estimated from reference gene primer amplification. The table came from immunoSEQ multiplex PCR; TCRdb's copy has only in-frame clones and leaves some out. Clonal size and the V and J genes are those of that table, whereas D and trimming came from the DNA. Of about 170,000 clones listed, around 88% are singletons. Grouping used clinical history reported by participants in a survey and questionnaire.

The chain has TRBV3-1 (or the pseudogene TRBV3-2) and TRBJ1-6, with TRBD1 as a possible D gene (5 bases). Specimen: PBMCs or T cells enriched from blood (not recorded which). The receptor was derived from a woman between 45 and 60 years old in a cohort exposed to, infected with or recovered from COVID-19 (not recorded which). In nucleotides, the CDR3 is TGTGCCAGCAGCCAACAGGGTAATAATTCACCCCTCCACTTT. It is translated as CASSQQGNNSPLHF.